This TCR beta chain originates from a study of cytomegalovirus exposure and HLA in healthy donors (dated 2017 in TCRdb). About the study as a whole: According to an earlier analysis of 587 of the donors, some 180 million T cells yielded 117 million unique TCR beta sequences and 276 Gb of sequence data. To predict cytomegalovirus infection status, the study brought together high-throughput TCR immunosequencing, statistical association of individual TCRs with disease status, and machine learning. A separate validation cohort of 100 to 150 different subjects was used in addition to the roughly 640-subject first cohort. The number of typed donors differed by locus: about 620-640 for A, B, C, DRB1 and DQB1; 522 for DQA1; around 580 for DPA1; and 400 to 480 for DPB1. An earlier analysis of around 640 of the donors used high-throughput TCR beta sequencing to judge whether each TCR beta V gene segment behaved as functional or pseudogenic. A later genetic analysis took genome-wide SNP genotypes for about 65% of the 666 donors and used that subset as a discovery cohort. The study used immunosequencing to profile the T cell repertoires of approximately 650 subjects and linked those repertoires to cytomegalovirus serostatus. All discovery cohort repertoires had been generated on a single sequencing platform. In the later analysis, no new phenotypic data were used to find candidate immune exposures; instead, reliance was placed on TCR beta sequences and their occurrence across donors. Roughly 5 DR-DQ haplotypes were treated as single units for association and clustering because of strong linkage in the cohort. Among some 410 genotyped donors of the cohort, an average of approximately 240,000 unique TCR beta nucleotide sequences were sequenced per donor, approximately 20% of them non-productive. An early release that covered about 600 HLA-typed donors contained around 300 gigabases of sequencing data and around 80 million unique TCR sequences. The study aimed to test whether cataloging public T cell receptors could reveal signatures of past pathogen exposure. Alongside the repertoire data, information on donor age, sex, ethnicity and CMV serostatus was compiled. HLA typing covered class I and class II loci at four-digit resolution. The genetic ancestry cluster associated with self-reported Caucasian donors included approximately 85% of the approximately 430 genotyped donors. To study patterns of TCR occurrence, a later analysis re-analyzed previously published TCR beta repertoires from around 660 donors and added high-resolution HLA genotyping. Here is what the overall study found, with its caveats: Presence/absence analyses assumed roughly uniform sequencing depth across donors, an assumption that may not hold. Compared with equally common non-associated chains, HLA-associated TCR beta chains in a later analysis were more clonally expanded and had lower generation probabilities. Correlated functional status among segregating V segments might reflect linkage disequilibrium, but an unknown experimental factor could not be ruled out. A group of highly shared sequence variants was considered likely to be a technical artifact of the sequencing pipeline. The classifier was reported to diagnose cytomegalovirus status with high specificity and sensitivity in both the original cohort and the validation cohort. Across donors, most TCR sequences were observed very rarely, whereas some public TCRs were present in many individuals. In an earlier analysis of some 500 of the donors, most TCR beta V segments appeared in productive rearrangements about 87% or about 30% of the time, broadly matching IMGT annotations. Because HLA typing was unavailable for some donors at each locus, only the typed subset was used in association tests. Three of the identified cytomegalovirus-associated TCR beta chains were confirmed in vitro to be specific for cytomegalovirus antigens. A later analysis reported that several top co-occurrence clusters appeared linked to parvovirus B19, influenza, CMV and Epstein-Barr virus. An association between a missense DCLRE1C variant and V-gene and J-gene trimming of TCR beta chains was found in a later genetic analysis and replicated in an independent cohort. A later analysis found that most CMV-associated TCR beta chains appeared HLA-restricted, with HLA associations seemingly driven largely by CMV exposure. According to the authors, the approach could potentially be generalized to other disease states and immunological phenotypes. In a later analysis, TCR association rates were found to vary across HLA loci, with the most associated TCRs seen for DRB1 alleles and the fewest for HLA-C alleles. A later genetic analysis reported fewer N-insertions in productive TCRs among donors in an Asian-associated ancestry cluster than the roughly 620-donor mean. A later analysis associated 17,000 or so TCR beta sequences with specific HLA alleles at a false discovery rate of 0.05. Some IMGT-functional V segments, including TRBV6-2 and TRBV6-3, could not be told apart with the 87-base-pair reads, so those segments were excluded. A total of fewer than 200 TCR beta chains were listed by the study as associated with cytomegalovirus. Only TCR beta chains were sequenced in this cohort, and the absence of alpha or paired-chain data limited detectable features. A further reported finding was that TCR beta sequences accurately predicted the HLA-A and HLA-B alleles for most subjects in the first cohort. When HLA alleles, especially DR and DQ, strongly co-occurred, TCR associations were difficult to assign to individual alleles. CMV serostatus was the only immune exposure information available for the cohort. Because counts were too low, roughly 18 rarely observed V segments, including chromosome 9 orphons, were left out of the earlier analysis of 587 of the donors.

The cohort was made up of about 670 healthy bone marrow donors. All cohort members were sampled while nominally healthy, although unrecorded immune exposures were likely present. The donor was CMV seropositive and belonged to the group of around 300 seropositive cohort members. Each donor provided a peripheral blood sample, and peripheral blood mononuclear cells were used for TCR beta sequencing. Genomic DNA was extracted from the blood cell samples with the Qiagen DNeasy Blood Extraction Kit. The library was built by means of the immunoSEQ multiplex PCR assay. For the multiplex PCR, a mixture combining 60 forward primers for TCR Vbeta segments and 13 reverse primers for TCR Jbeta segments was used. The CDR3 region of rearranged TCR beta genes was amplified from genomic DNA by a multiplex PCR assay. Amplified TCR beta libraries were sequenced as 87-base-pair reads on the Illumina HiSeq System. In the paper's pipeline: In a later analysis, some 80 million unique TCR beta chains were counted across the 666 repertoires, and around 10 million of these chains were shared by at least two donors. To remove PCR and sequencing errors, raw reads were error-corrected and collapsed into unique sequences using a nearest-neighbor algorithm that merged closely related sequences. Alignment of CDR3 sequences to IMGT reference sequences was used to assign V, D and J gene segments. For a sequence to be retained, a match of at least six nucleotides to both a V gene segment and a J gene segment was required. Rearrangements were called productive when the CDR3 lacked stop codons and stayed in frame with V and J; all others were non-productive. CDR3 was defined by IMGT convention, running from the second conserved V-encoded cysteine to the conserved J-encoded phenylalanine. The earlier analysis of approximately 590 of the donors excluded any sequence lacking an unambiguous match to a single V gene segment. In an earlier analysis of a few hundred of the donors, a V segment was called functional when productive rearrangements were above 56.7%, and segregating when the standard deviation between donors exceeded 5%. A statistical classification framework was built for diagnosing cytomegalovirus status from the catalog of TCR beta chain sequences. In a later analysis, V and J genes were assigned by comparing TCR nucleotide sequences against IMGT/GENE-DB human TR gene sequences. In a later analysis, CDR3 sequences and most-parsimonious VDJ recombination scenarios were assigned using the TCRdist pipeline. In a later analysis, each TCR beta chain was defined by its CDR3 amino acid sequence together with its V-gene family, and reads lacking a unique V-gene family were excluded. A later analysis removed nearly 600 highly shared, low-generation-probability nucleotide sequences to deal with suspected cross-contamination and a sequencing artifact. A later analysis calculated a clonal expansion index for each public chain from normalized within-repertoire ranks of inferred template counts. In a later analysis, generation probabilities were computed using a VDJ recombination model fitted to out-of-frame rearrangements, and the results were checked against IGoR. In a later analysis, TCR-TCR, TCR-HLA and TCR-CMV co-occurrence was scored with hypergeometric tests, and a repertoire-size bias correction was applied to TCR pairs. To estimate false discovery rates, a later analysis permuted the HLA or CMV assignments 20 times. A later analysis grouped co-occurring TCRs with DBSCAN, adding TCRdist sequence similarity when clustering within HLA-allele-positive subsets. For co-occurrence clustering, repertoires with fewer than 30,000 or more than 120,000 public chains were excluded, along with five repertoires with anomalous nucleotide sharing. Imported from immuneACCESS, the table was reduced by TCRdb to in-frame sequences with V and J called. These copies leave out some clones; in studies compared against another copy, an unresolved V gene accounts for under half, and the cause of the remainder is not known. That table furnishes V, J and clone size, whereas the DNA furnished D and trimming. This sample's table lists some 60,000 clones. The ten top clones hold roughly 4.8% of the sample.

As encoded in the germline V gene, CDR1 is MGHRA while CDR2 is YSYEKL. The CDR3 starts with the cysteine, ends with the phenylalanine, and has 16 residues. Just the 48-base CDR3 DNA is kept, in frame starting at base 1. V lost 3 bases and J lost 6 bases; the stretch between them is 18 bases long. On this clone: The antigen this receptor binds is unknown.

This clonotype was obtained from a man aged 25 to 40 in good health and CMV-seropositive. The specimen was PBMCs. This chain joins TRBV4-1 to TRBJ1-5, and TRBD1 may be the D gene, going by 6 matching bases. In nucleotide form, the sequence is TGCGCCAGCAGCCACCCCGGGTGGGGAGGGGGTCAGCCCCAGCATTTT. Translated, this is CASSHPGWGGGQPQHF.